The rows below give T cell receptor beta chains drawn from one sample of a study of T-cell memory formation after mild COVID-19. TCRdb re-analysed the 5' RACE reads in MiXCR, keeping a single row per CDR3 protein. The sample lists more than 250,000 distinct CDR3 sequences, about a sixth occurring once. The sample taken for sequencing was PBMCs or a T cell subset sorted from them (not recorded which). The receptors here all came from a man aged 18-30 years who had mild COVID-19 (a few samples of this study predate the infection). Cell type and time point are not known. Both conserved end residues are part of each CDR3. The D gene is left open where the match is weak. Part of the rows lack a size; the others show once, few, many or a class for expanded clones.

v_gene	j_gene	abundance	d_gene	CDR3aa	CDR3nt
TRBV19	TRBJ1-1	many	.	CASSTGRTVNTEAFF	TGTGCCAGTAGTACCGGACGGACGGTGAACACTGAAGCTTTCTTT
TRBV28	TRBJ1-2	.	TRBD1	CASSGTGWPGDYGYTF	TGTGCCAGCAGTGGGACAGGGTGGCCTGGGGACTATGGCTACACCTTC
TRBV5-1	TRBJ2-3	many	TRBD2	CASSLASGGDSQYF	TGCGCCAGCAGCCTGGCCAGCGGGGGTGATTCGCAGTATTTT
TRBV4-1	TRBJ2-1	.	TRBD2	CASSQVNVGGASNEQFF	TGCGCCAGCAGCCAAGTCAATGTCGGGGGGGCGTCGAATGAGCAGTTCTTC
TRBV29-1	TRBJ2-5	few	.	CSVLDPATETQYF	TGCAGCGTTCTTGACCCAGCCACGGAGACCCAGTACTTC
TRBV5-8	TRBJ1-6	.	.	CASSALHRANSPLHF	TGTGCCAGCAGCGCGTTACACAGGGCAAATTCACCCCTCCACTTT
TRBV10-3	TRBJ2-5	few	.	CAISEPRTAQETQYF	TGTGCCATCAGTGAGCCTCGTACCGCTCAAGAGACCCAGTACTTC
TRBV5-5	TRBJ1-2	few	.	CASSLGPGLYGYTF	TGTGCCAGCAGCTTAGGTCCAGGGCTCTATGGCTACACCTTC
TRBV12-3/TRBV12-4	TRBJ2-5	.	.	CASSLTGIGETQYF	TGTGCCAGCAGTCTAACAGGGATCGGAGAGACCCAGTACTTC
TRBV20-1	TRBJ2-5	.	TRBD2	CSARDLVAGGYQETQYF	TGCAGTGCTAGAGATTTGGTAGCGGGGGGGTACCAAGAGACCCAGTACTTC
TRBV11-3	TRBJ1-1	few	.	CASSINPGDTEAFF	TGTGCCAGCAGCATAAACCCAGGAGACACTGAAGCTTTCTTT
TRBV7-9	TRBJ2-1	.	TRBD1	CASWGPGTGSGSEQFF	TGTGCCAGCTGGGGGCCCGGGACAGGGAGTGGTAGTGAGCAGTTCTTC
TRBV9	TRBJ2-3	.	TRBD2	CASSVDSGGASDTQYF	TGTGCCAGCAGCGTAGACAGCGGGGGGGCTTCAGATACGCAGTATTTT
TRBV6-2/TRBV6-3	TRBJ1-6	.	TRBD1	CASGRDRRRLYNSPLHF	TGTGCCAGCGGACGGGACAGGCGTCGGCTTTATAATTCACCCCTCCACTTT
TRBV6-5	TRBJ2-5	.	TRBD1	CASSYLTGVDETQYF	TGTGCCAGCAGTTACTTGACAGGGGTAGATGAGACCCAGTACTTC
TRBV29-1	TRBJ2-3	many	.	CSVEAGAGTRTDTQYF	TGCAGCGTTGAAGCGGGGGCAGGAACCCGCACAGATACGCAGTATTTT
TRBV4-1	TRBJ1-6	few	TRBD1	CASSRPGTGIGSPLHF	TGCGCCAGCAGCCGGCCCGGGACAGGGATAGGTTCACCCCTCCACTTT
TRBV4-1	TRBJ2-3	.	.	CASSSQFPDTQYF	TGCGCCAGCAGCTCTCAGTTTCCAGATACGCAGTATTTT
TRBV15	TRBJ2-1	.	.	CATRGHNEQFF	TGTGCCACCAGGGGCCACAATGAGCAGTTCTTC
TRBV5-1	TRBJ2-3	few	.	CASSWAPVLAGRADTQYF	TGCGCCAGCAGCTGGGCCCCCGTCTTGGCAGGGCGAGCAGATACGCAGTATTTT
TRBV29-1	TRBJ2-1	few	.	CSVEDVRDEQFF	TGCAGCGTTGAAGACGTAAGGGATGAGCAGTTCTTC
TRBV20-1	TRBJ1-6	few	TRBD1	CSARQTGTNSPLHF	TGCAGTGCTAGACAGACAGGGACTAATTCACCCCTCCACTTT
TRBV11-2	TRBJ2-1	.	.	CASSFPLARDGEFF	TGTGCCAGCAGCTTCCCACTCGCGAGGGATGGGGAGTTCTTC
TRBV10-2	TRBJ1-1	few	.	CASRVGRNEAFF	TGCGCCAGCAGGGTCGGGCGGAATGAAGCTTTCTTT
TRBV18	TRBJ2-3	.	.	CASSPSRRDTQYF	TGTGCCAGCTCACCAAGTCGGAGGGATACGCAGTATTTT
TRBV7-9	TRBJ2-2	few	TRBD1	CASSFLRQQGIGELFF	TGTGCCAGCAGCTTCTTACGCCAACAGGGGATCGGGGAGCTGTTTTTT
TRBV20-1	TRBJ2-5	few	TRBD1	CSAARDRGQETQYF	TGCAGTGCTGCCCGGGACAGGGGACAAGAGACCCAGTACTTC
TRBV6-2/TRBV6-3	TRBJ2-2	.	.	CASGYRDTGELFF	TGTGCCAGCGGCTACAGGGACACCGGGGAGCTGTTTTTT
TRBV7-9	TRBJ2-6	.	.	CASSLNLGVNVLTF	TGTGCCAGCAGCTTAAATCTGGGGGTGAACGTCCTGACTTTC
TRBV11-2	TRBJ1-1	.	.	CASTSRQESTEAFF	TGTGCCAGCACCTCACGCCAGGAGAGCACTGAAGCTTTCTTT
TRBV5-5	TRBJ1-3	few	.	CASSPHLEGNTIYF	TGTGCCAGCAGCCCTCATCTCGAAGGAAACACCATATATTTT
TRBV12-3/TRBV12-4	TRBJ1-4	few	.	CASGPSATNEKLFF	TGTGCCAGCGGACCTAGCGCAACTAATGAAAAACTGTTTTTT
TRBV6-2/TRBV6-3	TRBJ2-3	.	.	CASTSFSKADTQYF	TGTGCCAGCACCTCTTTTAGCAAAGCAGATACGCAGTATTTT
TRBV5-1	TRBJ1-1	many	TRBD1	CASSIGTGETEAFF	TGCGCCAGCAGCATTGGGACAGGGGAAACTGAAGCTTTCTTT
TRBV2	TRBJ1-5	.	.	CASRRRLGSNQPQHF	TGTGCCAGCCGGCGCCGGCTCGGTAGCAATCAGCCCCAGCATTTT
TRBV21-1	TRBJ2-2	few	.	CASSKGTGGSTGELFF	TGTGCCAGCAGCAAAGGGACAGGGGGGAGCACCGGGGAGCTGTTTTTT
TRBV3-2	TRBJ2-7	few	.	CASSQEWRGVSYEQYF	TGTGCCAGCAGCCAAGAGTGGCGGGGGGTCTCCTACGAGCAGTACTTC
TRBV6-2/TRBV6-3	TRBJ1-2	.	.	CASSYPDRLKGYTF	TGTGCCAGCAGTTACCCCGACAGGCTAAAGGGCTACACCTTC
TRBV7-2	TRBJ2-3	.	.	CASSLRGGDTQYF	TGTGCCAGCAGCTTACGAGGCGGCGATACGCAGTATTTT
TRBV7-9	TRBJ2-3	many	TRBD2	CASSFGGISTDTQYF	TGTGCCAGCAGTTTCGGGGGGATAAGCACAGATACGCAGTATTTT
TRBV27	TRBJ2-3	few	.	CASSPRVGLSTDTQYF	TGTGCCAGCAGCCCTCGGGTAGGACTTAGCACAGATACGCAGTATTTT
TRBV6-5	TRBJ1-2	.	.	CASSSRGAHSGYTF	TGTGCCAGCAGTTCCAGGGGTGCCCACTCTGGCTACACCTTC
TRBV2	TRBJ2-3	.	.	CASRGLGPSTDTQYF	TGTGCCAGCAGGGGGCTAGGCCCTAGCACAGATACGCAGTATTTT
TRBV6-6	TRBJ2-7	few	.	CASSGQSSYEQYF	TGTGCCAGCAGCGGACAGTCGTCCTACGAGCAGTACTTC
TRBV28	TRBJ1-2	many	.	CASSLYRTDNLQRRGYTF	TGTGCCAGCAGTTTATACAGGACAGACAACTTACAAAGGCGGGGCTACACCTTC
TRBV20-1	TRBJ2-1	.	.	CSARSSRGHYEQFF	TGCAGTGCTAGATCGTCGCGCGGGCACTATGAGCAGTTCTTC
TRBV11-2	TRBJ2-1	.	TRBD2	CASSPERGHTEQFF	TGTGCCAGCAGCCCCGAGCGGGGCCACACTGAGCAGTTCTTC
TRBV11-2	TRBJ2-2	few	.	CASSPRRGLVTGELFF	TGTGCCAGCAGTCCCCGGAGGGGGCTGGTGACCGGGGAGCTGTTTTTT
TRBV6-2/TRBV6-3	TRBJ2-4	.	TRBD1	CASSDDRGLYIQYF	TGTGCCAGCAGTGACGACAGGGGTTTGTACATTCAGTACTTC
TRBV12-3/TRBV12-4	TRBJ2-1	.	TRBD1	CASINGQAWRNEQFF	TGTGCCAGCATTAACGGACAGGCCTGGCGGAATGAGCAGTTCTTC
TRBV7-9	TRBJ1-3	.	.	CASSSNLSGNTIYF	TGTGCCAGCAGCTCAAACCTCTCTGGAAACACCATATATTTT
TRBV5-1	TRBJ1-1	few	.	CASSPLSGGLNTEAFF	TGCGCCAGCAGCCCCCTCAGCGGCGGGCTGAACACTGAAGCTTTCTTT
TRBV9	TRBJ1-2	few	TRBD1	CASSVLDRVYGYTF	TGTGCCAGCAGCGTCCTCGACAGGGTCTATGGCTACACCTTC
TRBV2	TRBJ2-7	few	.	CARGDGASYEQYF	TGTGCCAGAGGGGACGGAGCCTCCTACGAGCAGTACTTC